One sample yielded the 27 T cell receptor beta chains listed below, sequenced in a study of cytomegalovirus exposure and HLA in healthy donors. Using immunoSEQ multiplex PCR, the repertoire was profiled, and TCRdb retains in-frame clones only, with some absent. Of 120,000 or so clones in the sample, about 96% were seen once. Specimen: PBMCs. Source of these receptors: a man aged 18-30 years in good health and CMV-seronegative.

This chain uses TRBV5-5 with TRBJ1-1; weak D call: TRBD1 (6 bases). Trimming removed 3 bases at V and 6 bases at J, with 15 bases between. Looked up from germline, CDR1 is SGHKS and CDR2 is YYEKEE (reference sequence). The CDR3 consists of 14 residues. CDR3 sequence (DNA): TGTGCCAGCAGCTCCTTCGGGGGGCTCGCTGAAGCTTTCTTT. Translating it yields CASSSFGGLAEAFF.

This chain joins TRBV13 and TRBJ1-1, with D unresolved. The CDR3 spans 14 residues. The V gene's germline CDR1 is PRHDT and CDR2 FYEKMQ (reference sequence). V was cut by 0 bases and J by 4 bases, with 9 bases left in between. The CDR3 sequence: CASSLGRAATEAFF. The CDR3 DNA sequence: TGTGCCAGCAGCTTAGGGCGGGCAGCCACTGAAGCTTTCTTT.

The chain couples TRBV5-1 to TRBJ1-1, with D tentatively TRBD1 (6 bases). Trimming removed 7 bases from V and 2 bases from J, with 9 bases in between. Germline CDR1 reads SGHRS; CDR2 reads YFSETQ. The CDR3 is 12 amino acids. CDR3 sequence (DNA): TGCGCCAGCCGGACAGCAAACACTGAAGCTTTCTTT. This encodes CASRTANTEAFF.

The chain joins TRBV6-5 to TRBJ2-7; TRBD1 aligns across 9 bases. The CDR3 runs to 14 residues. Germline lookup yields CDR1 MNHEY and CDR2 SVGAGI. Germline trimming cut 6 bases from V and 2 bases from J; bases unmatched to any gene: 5. The CDR3 coding sequence is TGTGCCAGCAGCCGGGACAGGGCAGCCTACGAGCAGTACTTC. This translates into CASSRDRAAYEQYF.

The chain employs TRBV28 and TRBJ1-1; 8 bases fit TRBD1. The ends lost 2 bases at V and 2 bases at J; junction bases unmatched: 4. The CDR3 has 15 residues. Germline assignment: CDR1 MDHEN and CDR2 SYDVKM. This chain's CDR3 is CASSLTGTGNTEAFF. The CDR3 bases are TGTGCCAGCAGTTTAACCGGGACAGGCAACACTGAAGCTTTCTTT.

The J gene is TRBJ1-1, the V gene TRBV7-2; 8 positions agree with TRBD1. The CDR3 has 14 amino acids. Germline V gives CDR1 SGHTA, CDR2 FQGNSA. Trimming cost V 5 bases and J 1 base; bases outside gene matches: 3. The CDR3 nucleotides read TGTGCCAGCAGCGGGGGACAGGCGAACACTGAAGCTTTCTTT. This encodes CASSGGQANTEAFF.

V usage is TRBV18 and J usage is TRBJ2-3, with 7 positions matching TRBD2. With V trimmed by 1 base and J by 1 base, 8 bases remained unmatched. The CDR3 contains 17 residues. Germline values: CDR1 KGHSH, CDR2 LQKENI. The CDR3, as DNA: TGTGCCAGCTCACCACTAGGGCCTAGCGGAGGCACAGATACGCAGTATTTT. Translated: CASSPLGPSGGTDTQYF.

To note about this clone: The germline gene is not matched at one end of the junction; a read error may be the cause. The chain recombines TRBV7-8 with TRBJ2-7; 10 bases are a match to TRBD2. CDR1 and CDR2 from the germline V gene are SGHVS and FQNEAQ. This CDR3 has 14 amino acids. This CDR3 reads CASSLAGATYEQYF. As DNA, the CDR3 is TGTGCCAGCAGCCTAGCGGGAGCTACCTACGAGCAGTACTTC.

The rearrangement joins TRBV2 to TRBJ2-7, with TRBD1 matching 8 bases. Germline loops: CDR1 SNHLY, CDR2 FYNNEI. This CDR3 is 14 amino acids long. V was pared by 6 bases and J by 1 base, with 5 bases of the junction left unmatched. As DNA, the CDR3 is TGTGCCAGCAGGGGGGGACAGGCTTCCTACGAGCAGTACTTC. This gives the protein CASRGGQASYEQYF.

The chain is built from TRBV9 and TRBJ2-5; D is ambiguous. Germline V gene lookup returns CDR1 SGDLS and CDR2 YYNGEE. The length of the CDR3 is 15 residues. V was shortened by 2 bases and J by 1 base, with 12 bases between the two germline ends. CDR3 amino acids: CASSVGRAGQETQYF. Here the CDR3 DNA reads TGTGCCAGCAGCGTCGGCCGAGCAGGCCAAGAGACCCAGTACTTC.

The chain uses TRBV9 and TRBJ2-5, with 9 bases that match TRBD2. V lost 4 bases to trimming and J lost 5 bases; unmatched junction nucleotides: 3. This CDR3 contains 13 residues. Germline V gene data show CDR1 as SGDLS and CDR2 as YYNGEE. The CDR3: CASSPTSGETQYF. The CDR3 nucleotides read TGTGCCAGCAGCCCCACTAGCGGGGAGACCCAGTACTTC.

The rearrangement links TRBV4-3 to TRBJ1-2; D not certain. The V end lost 1 base, the J end lost 4 bases, and 10 bases lay between the germline ends. The CDR3 totals 14 residues. From germline, CDR1 is LGHNA and CDR2 YSLEER. CDR3 DNA: TGCGCCAGCAGCCAAGTCGCGAGTAGCTATGGCTACACCTTC. Translated, it gives CASSQVASSYGYTF.

The chain uses TRBV5-1 and TRBJ2-2, with 8 bases fitting TRBD1. V lost 2 bases and J lost 6; bases outside the gene matches: 6. Germline V lookup: CDR1 SGHRS, CDR2 YFSETQ. The CDR3 runs to 15 residues. Written as DNA, the CDR3 is TGCGCCAGCAGCTTATGGGACAGGTGGGCCGGGGAGCTGTTTTTT. This gives the protein CASSLWDRWAGELFF.

The rearrangement joins TRBV30 to TRBJ1-1, with a weak D call TRBD1 (6 bases). Trimming took 2 bases from V and 5 from J, leaving 12 bases between them. The CDR3 has 13 residues. CDR1 and CDR2 from the germline V gene are GTSNPN and SVGIG (reference sequence). CDR3 sequence reads: CAWSPRGGTEAFF. The CDR3 DNA follows: TGTGCCTGGAGTCCCAGGGGAGGGACTGAAGCTTTCTTT.

This clone was seen just once. This chain joins TRBV4-3 and TRBJ2-1, with D possibly being TRBD1 (5 bases). CDR1 is LGHNA and CDR2 is YSLEER in the germline V gene. The CDR3 runs 14 residues. The V end lost 0 bases, the J end lost 3 bases, and 6 bases lay between the germline ends. The CDR3 protein is CASSQDQGYNEQFF. Here the CDR3 DNA reads TGCGCCAGCAGCCAAGATCAGGGCTACAATGAGCAGTTCTTC.

The chain recombines TRBV28 with TRBJ2-1; possible D gene TRBD1, 5 bases. Trimming shortened V by 6 bases and J by 8 bases, and 17 bases separated the two germline ends. From germline, CDR1 is MDHEN and CDR2 SYDVKM. This CDR3 spans 14 amino acids. CDR3 DNA: TGTGCCAGCAGCCCCTGGGGCGGTCGCCATGAGCAGTTCTTC. It translates to CASSPWGGRHEQFF.

For this clone: The sample has other DNA sequences that encode this CDR3 too. The V call is TRBV5-1, the J call TRBJ2-7; D remains unclear. The CDR3 is 13 amino acids. Deletions cut 4 bases from V and 3 bases from J, with 11 bases between. Germline V gene sequence: CDR1 SGHRS, CDR2 YFSETQ. The CDR3 region is CASSPLGLYEQYF. The CDR3 nucleotides read TGCGCCAGCAGCCCTCTTGGGCTCTACGAGCAGTACTTC.

Here the CDR3 DNA reads TGCGCCAGCAGCCAAGGGGGCGGGAGGAACACCGGGGAGCTGTTTTTT. Its translation is CASSQGGGRNTGELFF. The chain joins TRBV4-1 to TRBJ2-2; 7 bases are a match to TRBD2. The length of the CDR3 is 16 residues. With 1 base clipped from V and 1 base from J, the junction kept 3 bases outside the gene matches. The germline V gene has CDR1 MGHRA and CDR2 YSYEKL.

The V call is TRBV28, the J call TRBJ1-4, with 7 bases matching TRBD1. The germline V gene encodes CDR1 MDHEN and CDR2 SYDVKM. CDR3 length equals 14 residues. V gave up 6 bases and J gave up 8 bases; unmatched junction bases: 9. In DNA, the CDR3 is TGTGCCAGCAGAGTTGACAGGGTGCGAGAAAAACTGTTTTTT. Protein: CASRVDRVREKLFF.

The CDR3 reads CAWSEVAGYEQYF. The CDR3 bases are TGTGCCTGGAGTGAGGTAGCGGGATATGAGCAGTACTTC. The chain is built from TRBV30 and TRBJ2-7, with 8 bases fitting TRBD2. The CDR3 extends over 13 amino acids. V lost 1 base to trimming and J lost 7 bases; unmatched junction nucleotides: 6. Germline V gene sequence: CDR1 GTSNPN, CDR2 SVGIG (reference sequence).

V gene TRBV18 combines with J gene TRBJ1-4, with 10 bases identical to TRBD1. Germline V gene data show CDR1 as KGHSH and CDR2 as LQKENI. The CDR3 length is 16 residues. Germline trimming cut 2 bases from V and 6 bases from J; bases unmatched to any gene: 6. Here the CDR3 reads CASSPFRQGADEKLFF. CDR3 nucleotide sequence: TGTGCCAGCTCACCATTTAGACAGGGGGCTGATGAAAAACTGTTTTTT.

J is TRBJ2-3 and V is TRBV9; 9 positions match TRBD2. The CDR3 runs to 16 residues. Germline V CDR1 and CDR2: SGDLS, YYNGEE. The J segment lost 1 base and the V segment lost 4 bases, leaving 7 bases of the junction unmatched. The CDR3 region is CASSPMTSGRTDTQYF. For the CDR3, the DNA is TGTGCCAGCAGCCCGATGACTAGCGGTCGCACAGATACGCAGTATTTT.

The chain links TRBV5-6 to TRBJ1-1, with D hard to call. Trimming left V 2 bases short and J 0 bases short, with 11 bases between. In germline, CDR1 is SGHDT, CDR2 YYEEEE. The CDR3 extends over 15 amino acids. The CDR3, as DNA: TGTGCCAGCAGCTTCGGGGTACTCCTGAACACTGAAGCTTTCTTT. Translation: CASSFGVLLNTEAFF.

The chain employs TRBV9 and TRBJ1-5; 10 bases line up with TRBD1. Germline V CDR1 and CDR2: SGDLS, YYNGEE. Trimming at V came to 3 bases and at J to 6 bases, leaving 6 bases not matched to a gene. CDR3 size: 15 residues. CDR3 nucleotide sequence: TGTGCCAGCAGCGCCGGGACAGGGGACGGTCAGCCCCAGCATTTT. As protein: CASSAGTGDGQPQHF. The full variable domain, completed using reference TRBV9 and TRBJ1-5, is DSGVTQTPKHLITATGQRVTLRCSPRSGDLSVYWYQQSLDQGLQFLIQYYNGEERAKGNILERFSAQQFPDLHSELNLSSLELGDSALYFCASSAGTGDGQPQHFGDGTRLSIL.

J is TRBJ2-7 and V is TRBV7-9, with TRBD1 identical over 10 bases. The J segment lost 5 bases and the V segment lost 3 bases, leaving 1 base of the junction unmatched. In germline, CDR1 is SEHNR, CDR2 FQNEAQ (reference sequence). The CDR3 spans 13 residues. CDR3 nucleotide sequence: TGTGCCAGCAGCTTGACAGGGGGCAACGAGCAGTACTTC. Its protein is CASSLTGGNEQYF. Using reference TRBV7-9 and TRBJ2-7 for the parts outside the CDR3, the full variable domain is DTGVSQNPRHKITKRGQNVTFRCDPISEHNRLYWYRQTLGQGPEFLTYFQNEAQLEKSRLLSDRFSAERPKGSFSTLEIQRTEQGDSAMYLCASSLTGGNEQYFGPGTRLTVT.

V and J are TRBV6-1 and TRBJ1-2, with unresolved D. V gave up 2 bases and J gave up 4 bases, with 14 bases separating them. This CDR3 contains 15 residues. Germline-derived CDR1 and CDR2 are MNHNS and SASEGT. CDR3 in amino acids: CASSEYKTESYGYTF. Here the CDR3 DNA reads TGTGCCAGCAGTGAATATAAAACGGAGAGCTATGGCTACACCTTC.

This chain uses TRBV6-4 with TRBJ2-1; the match to TRBD1 covers 8 bases. J was trimmed by 0 bases and V by 6 bases; bases with no gene match: 4. The germline gives CDR1 MRHNA, CDR2 SNTAGT. The CDR3 has 15 amino acids. CDR3 nucleotide sequence: TGTGCCAGCAGCCTAGGACAGGGCTCCTACAATGAGCAGTTCTTC. It translates to CASSLGQGSYNEQFF.